The 13 T cell receptor beta chains below were found in one sample sequenced in a study of T cell responses to AZD1222 COVID-19 vaccine. Libraries were prepared by immunoSEQ multiplex PCR; TCRdb keeps only in-frame clonotypes and omits some of them. Found here are 130,000 or so clones, about 93% of them singletons; the top ten hold 5.4%. The material was peripheral blood, obtained on day 0 of AZD1222 vaccination. All receptors come from an adult in good health.

V and J are TRBV15 and TRBJ2-3; TRBD2 might be the D (6 bases). The CDR3 loop spans 15 amino acids. V was trimmed by 8 bases and J by 2 bases, leaving 17 bases between them. Germline V gene data show CDR1 as LNHNV and CDR2 as YYDKDF (reference sequence). As DNA, the CDR3 is TGTGCCACCTCCTCCCGGGGACTGTACACAGATACGCAGTATTTT. As protein: CATSSRGLYTDTQYF.

This clone was seen only once. The V call is TRBV11-3, the J call TRBJ2-2; no firm D call. The CDR3 length is 12 residues. Germline CDR1 is SGHNT and CDR2 is YENEEA. V gave up 1 base and J gave up 4 bases, with 1 base separating them. CDR3 coding DNA: TGTGCCAGCAGCTTAGTCACCGGGGAGCTGTTTTTT. This encodes CASSLVTGELFF.

This clone was detected a few times. The rearrangement joins TRBV7-9 to TRBJ1-3, with D perhaps matching TRBD1 (6 bases). The CDR3 is 15 amino acids. Deletions cut 3 bases from V and 2 bases from J, with 11 bases between. Germline V gene lookup returns CDR1 SEHNR and CDR2 FQNEAQ (reference sequence). In nucleotides, the CDR3 is TGTGCCAGCAGCTTGGAGGGGGGAACTGGAAACACCATATATTTT. Translation: CASSLEGGTGNTIYF.

CDR3 residues: CASSQTGENQPQHF. As DNA, the CDR3 is TGTGCCAGCAGTCAAACAGGGGAAAATCAGCCCCAGCATTTT. The J gene is TRBJ1-5, the V gene TRBV6-5, with 7 bases matching TRBD1. Germline CDR1 and CDR2: MNHEY and SVGAGI. The CDR3 is made up of 14 amino acids. V was pared by 5 bases and J by 4 bases, with 5 bases of the junction left unmatched.

Here the CDR3 reads CAISESGDAGELFF. CDR3 nucleotides: TGTGCCATCAGTGAATCGGGGGATGCCGGGGAGCTGTTTTTT. The rearrangement uses TRBV10-3 and TRBJ2-2; a weak D match, TRBD2 (6 bases). Trimming shortened V by 3 bases and J by 6 bases, and 11 bases separated the two germline ends. Germline lookup yields CDR1 ENHRY and CDR2 SYGVKD. There are 14 residues in the CDR3.

V is TRBV7-9 and J is TRBJ2-3; possibly TRBD1 for D (6 bases). The CDR3 extends over 17 amino acids. Per germline, CDR1 SEHNR and CDR2 FQNEAQ (reference sequence). With 5 bases removed from V and 4 bases from J, the gap between germline ends came to 22 bases. The CDR3 region is CASSHAYRAEISDTQYF. The CDR3 DNA sequence: TGTGCCAGCAGCCATGCCTACAGGGCGGAGATCTCAGATACGCAGTATTTT. The full variable domain, rest sourced from reference TRBV7-9 and TRBJ2-3, is DTGVSQNPRHKITKRGQNVTFRCDPISEHNRLYWYRQTLGQGPEFLTYFQNEAQLEKSRLLSDRFSAERPKGSFSTLEIQRTEQGDSAMYLCASSHAYRAEISDTQYFGPGTRLTVL.

The chain has TRBV19 and TRBJ2-7; 10 bases are shared with TRBD2. Germline CDR1 reads LNHDA; CDR2 reads SQIVND (reference sequence). The CDR3 runs to 15 residues. The V segment lost 1 base and the J segment 2 bases; nucleotides outside the gene matches: 2. The CDR3 region is CASSIGLAGTYEQYF. DNA of the CDR3: TGTGCCAGTAGTATAGGACTAGCGGGTACCTACGAGCAGTACTTC.

The chain couples TRBV6-5 to TRBJ2-2; D might be TRBD1 (6 bases). Between the trimmed V and J ends, which lost 8 bases and 0 bases, there was a span of 7 bases. Germline V gene data show CDR1 as MNHEY and CDR2 as SVGAGI. CDR3 size: 13 residues. Here the CDR3 reads CASQGTNTGELFF. The CDR3 nucleotides are TGTGCCAGCCAGGGGACGAACACCGGGGAGCTGTTTTTT.

This chain joins TRBV9 and TRBJ1-6, with no clear D. V lost 0 bases to trimming and J lost 10 bases, with 14 bases between them. The CDR3 runs 15 residues. Per germline, CDR1 SGDLS and CDR2 YYNGEE. The CDR3: CASSVGGVGSSPLHF. Here the CDR3 DNA reads TGTGCCAGCAGCGTAGGCGGGGTGGGGTCCTCACCCCTCCACTTT.

The V gene is TRBV29-1, the J gene TRBJ2-7, with 9 nucleotides matching TRBD1. The germline CDR1 and CDR2 sequences are SQVTM and ANQGSEA. V lost 4 bases to trimming and J lost 4 bases; unmatched junction nucleotides: 2. CDR3 size: 12 residues. CDR3 sequence: CSVVGQGYEQYF. The CDR3 coding sequence is TGCAGCGTTGTGGGACAGGGTTACGAGCAGTACTTC.

The chain has TRBV30 and TRBJ2-3; D is unresolved. CDR1 and CDR2 from the germline V gene are GTSNPN and SVGIG (reference sequence). Trimming removed 5 bases from V and 2 bases from J, with 8 bases in between. There are 12 residues in the CDR3. In DNA, the CDR3 is TGTGCCTGGGATACTTACACAGATACGCAGTATTTT. The encoded protein is CAWDTYTDTQYF.

This chain joins TRBV5-4 and TRBJ1-1; unclear D gene. Between the trimmed V and J ends, which lost 2 bases and 1 base, there was a span of 3 bases. The CDR3 runs to 12 residues. From germline, CDR1 is SGHNT and CDR2 YYREEE (reference sequence). CDR3 coding DNA: TGTGCCAGCAGCTTCTGGAACACTGAAGCTTTCTTT. Protein product: CASSFWNTEAFF.

This sequence joins TRBV11-2 and TRBJ1-3; D unresolved. The ends were cut back, 7 bases at V and 4 bases at J, with 14 bases in the middle. CDR1 and CDR2 (germline): SGHAT, FQNNGV. The CDR3 has 14 residues. The CDR3 DNA follows: TGTGCCAGCATGAGAGCGGGCATAGGAAACACCATATATTTT. Protein product: CASMRAGIGNTIYF.